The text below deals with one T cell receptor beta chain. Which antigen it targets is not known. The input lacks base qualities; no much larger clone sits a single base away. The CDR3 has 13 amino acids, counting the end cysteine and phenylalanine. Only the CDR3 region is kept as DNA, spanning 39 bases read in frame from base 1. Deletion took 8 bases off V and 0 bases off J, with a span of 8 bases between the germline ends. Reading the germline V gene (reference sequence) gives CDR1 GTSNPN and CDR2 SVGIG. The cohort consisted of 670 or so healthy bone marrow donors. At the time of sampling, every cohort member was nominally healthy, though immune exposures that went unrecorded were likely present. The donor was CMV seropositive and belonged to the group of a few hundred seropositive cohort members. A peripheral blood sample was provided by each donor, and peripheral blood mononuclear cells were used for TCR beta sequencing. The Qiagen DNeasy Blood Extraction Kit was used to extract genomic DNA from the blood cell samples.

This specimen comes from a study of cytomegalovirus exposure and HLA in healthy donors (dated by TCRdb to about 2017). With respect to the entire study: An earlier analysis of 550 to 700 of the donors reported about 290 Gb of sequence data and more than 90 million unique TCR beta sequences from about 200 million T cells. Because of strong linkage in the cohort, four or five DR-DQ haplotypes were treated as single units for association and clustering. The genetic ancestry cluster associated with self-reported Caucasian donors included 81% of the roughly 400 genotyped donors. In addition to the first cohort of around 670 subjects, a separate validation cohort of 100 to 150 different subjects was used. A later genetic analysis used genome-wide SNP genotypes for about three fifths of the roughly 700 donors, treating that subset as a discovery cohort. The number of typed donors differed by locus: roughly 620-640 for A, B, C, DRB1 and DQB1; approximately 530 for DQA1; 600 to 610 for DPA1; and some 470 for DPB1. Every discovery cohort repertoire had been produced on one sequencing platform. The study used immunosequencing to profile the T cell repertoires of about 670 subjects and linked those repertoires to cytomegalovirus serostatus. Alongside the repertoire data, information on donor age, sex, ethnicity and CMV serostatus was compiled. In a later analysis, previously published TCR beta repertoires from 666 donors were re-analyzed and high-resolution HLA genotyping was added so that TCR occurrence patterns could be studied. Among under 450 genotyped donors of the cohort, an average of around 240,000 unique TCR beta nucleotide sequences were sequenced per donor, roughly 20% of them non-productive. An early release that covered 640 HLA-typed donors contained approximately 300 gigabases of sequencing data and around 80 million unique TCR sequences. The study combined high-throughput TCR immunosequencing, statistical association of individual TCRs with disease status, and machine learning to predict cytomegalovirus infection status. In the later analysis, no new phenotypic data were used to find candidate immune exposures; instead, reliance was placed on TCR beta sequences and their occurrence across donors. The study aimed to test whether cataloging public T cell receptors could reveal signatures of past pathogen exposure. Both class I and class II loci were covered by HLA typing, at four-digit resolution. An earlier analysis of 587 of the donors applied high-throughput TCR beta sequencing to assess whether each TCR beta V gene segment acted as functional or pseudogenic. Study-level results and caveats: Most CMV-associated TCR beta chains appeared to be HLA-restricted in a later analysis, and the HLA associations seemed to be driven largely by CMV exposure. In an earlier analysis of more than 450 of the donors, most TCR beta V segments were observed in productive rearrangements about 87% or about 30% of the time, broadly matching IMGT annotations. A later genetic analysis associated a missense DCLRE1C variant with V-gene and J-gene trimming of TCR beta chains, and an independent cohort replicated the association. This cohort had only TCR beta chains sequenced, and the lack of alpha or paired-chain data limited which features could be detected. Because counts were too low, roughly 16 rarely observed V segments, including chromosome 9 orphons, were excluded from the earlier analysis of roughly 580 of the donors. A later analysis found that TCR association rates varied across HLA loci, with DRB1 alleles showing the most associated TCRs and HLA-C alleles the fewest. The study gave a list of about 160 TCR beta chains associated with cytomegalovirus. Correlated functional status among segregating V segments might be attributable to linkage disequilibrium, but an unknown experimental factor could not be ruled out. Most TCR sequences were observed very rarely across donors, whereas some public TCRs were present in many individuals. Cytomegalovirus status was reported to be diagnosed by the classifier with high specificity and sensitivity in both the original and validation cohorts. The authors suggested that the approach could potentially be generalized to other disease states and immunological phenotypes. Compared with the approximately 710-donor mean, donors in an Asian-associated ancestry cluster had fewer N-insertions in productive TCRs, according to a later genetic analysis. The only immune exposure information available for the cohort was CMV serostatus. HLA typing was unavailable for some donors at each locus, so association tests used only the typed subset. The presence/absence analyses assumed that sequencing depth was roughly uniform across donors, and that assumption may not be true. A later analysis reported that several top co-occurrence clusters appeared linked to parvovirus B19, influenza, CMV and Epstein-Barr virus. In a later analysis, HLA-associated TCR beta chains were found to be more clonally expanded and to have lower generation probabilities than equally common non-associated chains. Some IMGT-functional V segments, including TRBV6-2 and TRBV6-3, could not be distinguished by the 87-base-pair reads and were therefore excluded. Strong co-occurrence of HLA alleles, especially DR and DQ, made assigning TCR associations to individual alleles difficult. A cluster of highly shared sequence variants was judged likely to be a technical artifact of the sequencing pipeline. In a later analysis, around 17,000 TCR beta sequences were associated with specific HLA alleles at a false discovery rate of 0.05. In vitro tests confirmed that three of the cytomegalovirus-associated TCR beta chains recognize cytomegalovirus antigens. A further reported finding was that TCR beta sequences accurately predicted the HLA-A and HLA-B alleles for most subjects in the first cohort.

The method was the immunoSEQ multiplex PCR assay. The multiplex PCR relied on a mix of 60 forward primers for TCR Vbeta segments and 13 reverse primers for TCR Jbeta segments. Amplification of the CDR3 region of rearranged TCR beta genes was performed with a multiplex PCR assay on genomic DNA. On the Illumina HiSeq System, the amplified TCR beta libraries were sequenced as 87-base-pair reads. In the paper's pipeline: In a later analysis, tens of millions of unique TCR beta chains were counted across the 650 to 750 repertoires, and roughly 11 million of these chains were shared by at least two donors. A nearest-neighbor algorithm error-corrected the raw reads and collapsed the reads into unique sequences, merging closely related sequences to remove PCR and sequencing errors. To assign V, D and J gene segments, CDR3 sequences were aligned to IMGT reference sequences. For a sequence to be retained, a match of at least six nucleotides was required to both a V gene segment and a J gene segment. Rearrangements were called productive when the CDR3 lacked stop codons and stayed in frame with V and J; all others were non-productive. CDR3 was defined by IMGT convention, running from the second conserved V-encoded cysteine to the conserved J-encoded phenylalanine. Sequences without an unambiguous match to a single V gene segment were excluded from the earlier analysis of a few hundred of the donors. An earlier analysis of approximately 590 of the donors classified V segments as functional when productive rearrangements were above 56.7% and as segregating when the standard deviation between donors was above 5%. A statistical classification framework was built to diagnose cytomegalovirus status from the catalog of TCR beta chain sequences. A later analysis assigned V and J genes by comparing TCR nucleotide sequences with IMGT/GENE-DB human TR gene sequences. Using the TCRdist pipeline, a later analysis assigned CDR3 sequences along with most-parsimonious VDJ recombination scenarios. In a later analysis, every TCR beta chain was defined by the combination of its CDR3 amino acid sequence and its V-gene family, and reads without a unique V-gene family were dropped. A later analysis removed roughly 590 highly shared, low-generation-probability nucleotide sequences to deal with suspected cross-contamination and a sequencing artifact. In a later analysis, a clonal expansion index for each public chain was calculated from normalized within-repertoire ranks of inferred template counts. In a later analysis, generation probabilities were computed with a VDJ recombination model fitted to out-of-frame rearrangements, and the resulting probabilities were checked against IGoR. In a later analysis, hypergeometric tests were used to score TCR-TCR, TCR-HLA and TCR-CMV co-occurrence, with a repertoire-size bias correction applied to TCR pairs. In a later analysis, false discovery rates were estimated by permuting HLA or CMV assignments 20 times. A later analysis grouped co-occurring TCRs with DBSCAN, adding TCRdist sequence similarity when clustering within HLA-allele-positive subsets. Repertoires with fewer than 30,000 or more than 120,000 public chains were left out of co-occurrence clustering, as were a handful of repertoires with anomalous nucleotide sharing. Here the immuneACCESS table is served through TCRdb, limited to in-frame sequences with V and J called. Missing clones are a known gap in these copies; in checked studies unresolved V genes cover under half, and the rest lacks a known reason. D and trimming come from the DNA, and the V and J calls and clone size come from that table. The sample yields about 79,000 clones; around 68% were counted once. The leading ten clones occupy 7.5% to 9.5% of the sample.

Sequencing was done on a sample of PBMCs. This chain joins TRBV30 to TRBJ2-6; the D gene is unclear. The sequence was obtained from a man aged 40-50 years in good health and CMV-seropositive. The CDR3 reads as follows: CAGGGSGANVLTF. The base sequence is TGTGCCGGCGGTGGCTCTGGGGCCAACGTCCTGACTTTC.